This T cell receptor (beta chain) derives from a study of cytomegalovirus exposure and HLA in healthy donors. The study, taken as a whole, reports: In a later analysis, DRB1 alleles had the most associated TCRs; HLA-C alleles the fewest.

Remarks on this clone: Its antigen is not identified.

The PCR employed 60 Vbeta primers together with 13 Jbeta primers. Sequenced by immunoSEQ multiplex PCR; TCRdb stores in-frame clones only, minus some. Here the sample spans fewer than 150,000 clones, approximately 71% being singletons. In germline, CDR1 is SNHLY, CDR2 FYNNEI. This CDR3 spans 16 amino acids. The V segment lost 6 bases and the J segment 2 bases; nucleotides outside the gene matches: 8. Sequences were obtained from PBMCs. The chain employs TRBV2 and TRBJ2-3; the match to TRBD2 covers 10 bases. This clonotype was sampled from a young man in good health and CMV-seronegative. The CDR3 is CASSGTSEWVTDTQYF. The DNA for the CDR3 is TGTGCCAGCAGCGGGACTAGCGAATGGGTCACAGATACGCAGTATTTT.